The source of this T cell receptor beta chain is a study of T cell responses to AZD1222 COVID-19 vaccine. Study-level points and caveats: In a largely white British group with more females than males, clonal diversity was possibly underestimated. Across the whole spike, CD4 TCRs peaked at regions 160-218 and 743-854.

Profiled with immunoSEQ multiplex PCR; TCRdb holds only in-frame clones, not every one. Seen here are about 180,000 clones, 94% observed once, and the top ten hold 1.6%. Pooling covered second doses at about 4 or about 12 weeks. Details on this clone: Its antigen remains unidentified.

The clonotype originates from an adult who received the AZD1222 COVID-19 vaccine. The sample consisted of peripheral blood, taken 28 days after the second AZD1222 dose.

CDR3 bases: TGCGCCAGCAGCCAAGATTATAGGGGTAATCAGCCCCAGCATTTT. It yields the protein CASSQDYRGNQPQHF. This chain connects TRBV4-3 to TRBJ1-5, with D maybe TRBD1 (5 bases). V was cut by 0 bases and J by 4 bases, with 10 bases left in between. The length of the CDR3 is 15 residues. Germline lookup yields CDR1 LGHNA and CDR2 YSLEER.